This T cell receptor beta chain comes out of a study of blood T cells in healthy people across ages. On this clonotype: A read error may account for a junction end that differs from germline.

A J-beta primer mix and a sample-barcoded 5' primer were used in a second PCR of roughly 7 to 12 cycles. MiXCR, run by TCRdb on the 5' RACE reads, gives a single entry per CDR3 protein. The sample carries approximately 800,000 distinct CDR3 sequences, about 34% recorded once. The sample was blood. The origin of this receptor is a man aged 18 to 30 in good health.

The CDR3 reads CASNPTSGGYSEQFF. The CDR3 nucleotides read TGTGCCAGCAACCCCACTAGCGGGGGATACAGTGAGCAGTTCTTC. The chain has TRBV12-3 or TRBV12-4 and TRBJ2-1; TRBD2 aligns across 11 bases. This CDR3 is built from 15 residues.